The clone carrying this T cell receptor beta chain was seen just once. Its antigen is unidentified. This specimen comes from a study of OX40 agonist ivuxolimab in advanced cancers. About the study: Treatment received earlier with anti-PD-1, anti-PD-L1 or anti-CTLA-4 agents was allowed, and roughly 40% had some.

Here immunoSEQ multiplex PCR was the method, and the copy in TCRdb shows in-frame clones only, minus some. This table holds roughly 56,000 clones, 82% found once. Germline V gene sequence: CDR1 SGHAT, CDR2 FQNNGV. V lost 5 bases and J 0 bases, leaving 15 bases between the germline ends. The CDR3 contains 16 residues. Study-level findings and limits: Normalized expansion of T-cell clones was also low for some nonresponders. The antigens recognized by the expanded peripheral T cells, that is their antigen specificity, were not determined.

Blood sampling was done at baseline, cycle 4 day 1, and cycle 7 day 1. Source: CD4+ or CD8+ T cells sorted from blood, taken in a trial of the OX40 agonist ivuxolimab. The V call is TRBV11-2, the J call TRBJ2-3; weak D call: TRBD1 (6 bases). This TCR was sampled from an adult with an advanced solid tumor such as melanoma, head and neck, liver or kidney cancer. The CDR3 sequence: CASSLGQITSTDTQYF. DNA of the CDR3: TGTGCCAGCAGCCTCGGACAGATAACTAGCACAGATACGCAGTATTTT.